This TCR beta chain was documented in a study of CXCR3-negative and CXCR3-positive naive CD8 T cells. Study-level background: Sequencing yielded 120 million to 150 million TRB reads, roughly 1.5 +/- 0.3 million per library. Findings and caveats of the study: Memory CD8+ cells had much lower diversity, and both naive subsets had comparably high diversity. For naive cells, CXCR3-negative and CXCR3-positive subsets had similar TRBV-TRBJ usage; for memory cells, usage differed.

Researchers reported sorting every CD8+ T cell subset in triplicate, 300,000 cells per sort. Comments on this clonotype: Its specificity is unknown.

Germline V gives CDR1 SEHNR, CDR2 FQNEAQ (reference sequence). The CDR3 extends over 14 amino acids. The method, 5' RACE with UMI labels, was used to prepare the TRB cDNA libraries. From its re-call of the 5' RACE reads, TCRdb lists each CDR3 protein once, without DNA. The ten most abundant clones cover about 25% of a sample with 55,000 to 70,000 distinct CDR3 sequences. This sequence originates from a human donor in good health. Some clones in this sample may be carry-over from other donors' samples. Material: memory CD8+ T cells from blood. The V call is TRBV7-9, the J call TRBJ1-2; TCRdb's D gene call, TRBD1, goes unchecked for lack of DNA. The CDR3 loop is CASSPPGTGEGYTF.